This T cell receptor beta chain was captured in a study of blood T cell repertoires in COVID-19. The V and J ends lost 3 bases and 6 bases, in that order; junction bases with no gene match: 4. Looked up from germline, CDR1 is MNHEY and CDR2 is SVGAGI. This CDR3 contains 14 residues. TCRdb's copy holds only in-frame clones and misses some; the assay was immunoSEQ multiplex PCR. The table includes fewer than 350,000 clones, 89% detected once. The sequenced material came from PBMCs or T cells enriched from blood (not recorded which). This chain uses TRBV6-5 with TRBJ1-2, with 10 bases fitting TRBD1. This receptor was taken from a woman aged 40-49 years who had recovered from COVID-19. CDR3 DNA sequence: TGTGCCAGCAGTTATGGGGGGACAGGGGATGGCTACACCTTC. Its translation is CASSYGGTGDGYTF.